This T cell receptor (beta chain) came from a study of TET2 disruption in CD19-targeted CAR T cells (dated by TCRdb to about 2018). With respect to the entire study: The number of samples was determined by the original clinical trial design and by which samples were available, and no additional inclusion criteria were applied.

The research as a whole found: Conclusions about the CAR T cells of the patient were based on extensive analysis of a single subject.

As to this clone: What antigen it recognizes has not been identified. The read ends 3 residues shy of where the CDR3 ends; the end is completed using the germline J gene.

V is shortened by 5 bases, J by 2 bases, and the region joining them spans 9 bases. The CDR3, from cysteine to phenylalanine, totals 13 residues. Sequencing covers 30 bases of the CDR3, shown here with the frame starting at base 1. Per the publication, the treatment or condition label means: autologous CTL019 cells: CD19 CAR with 4-1BB and CD3 zeta domains. TCR zeta and 4-1BB costimulatory signaling domains were built into the CD19 CAR. T cells for CTL019 manufacturing were collected from peripheral blood by means of leukapheresis. The DNeasy Blood and Tissue Kit was used to extract genomic DNA from pre-infusion T cells, peripheral blood, or sorted post-infusion T cells. The immunoSEQ assay was used to perform TCR beta chain deep sequencing. Per the authors' processing: Only productive TCR beta rearrangements were used to calculate clonotype frequencies. In TCRdb, the immuneACCESS table is reduced to in-frame sequences with V and J assigned. These tables do not hold every clone; where another copy was compared, an unresolved V gene accounts for under half, and the others remain unexplained. V, J and clone size were drawn from that table, and D and trimming were deduced from the DNA. The data table for this sample lists 20,000 to 30,000 clones. The ten largest clones represent roughly 1.9% of the sample.

The sequenced sample was CD8- CAR+ T cells sorted from cultured blood T cells, obtained for CD19 CAR T cell therapy. The cell subset or site label corresponds to: CD8-negative CAR-positive T cells from the infusion product. The rearranged segments are TRBV12-3 or TRBV12-4 and TRBJ1-1; the D gene is unclear. The sequence derives from a man in his 70s with chronic lymphocytic leukemia. The part of the CDR3 DNA that was read is TGTGCCAGCAGTGCAAGGGTAAACACTGAA. Translated, it reads CASSARVNTE. The whole CDR3 region reads CASSARVNTEAFF.